This T cell receptor beta chain stems from a study of T cells in Graves' hyperthyroidism and ophthalmopathy. No progression to ophthalmopathy during 18 months of follow-up defined stable disease. Hyperthyroidism, newly diagnosed and lasting under 2 months, affected patients aged 18 to 65. For the diagnoses, clinical symptoms, serum thyroxine and TRAb, thyroid ultrasound and orbital computed tomography were used. RNA transcripts were the template for amplifying TCR beta CDR3 regions. The primer set for the first-round RT-PCR of the TCR CDR3 was HTBI. Via MiXCR, TCRdb re-called the multiplex PCR reads, giving one row per CDR3 protein. The table records a few hundred thousand distinct CDR3 sequences, roughly 15% of them present only once. Germline CDR1 is MNHEY and CDR2 is SVGAGI. This CDR3 comprises 15 residues. J gave up 6 bases and V 2 bases, and 6 bases lay outside the gene matches.

This rearrangement joins TRBV6-5 to TRBJ1-2, with TRBD1 matching over 10 bases. The clonotype was recovered from a woman between 18 and 29 years old with Graves' hyperthyroidism. Sequencing was done on a sample of blood. For the CDR3, the DNA is TGTGCCAGCAGTTACCTAGACGGACAGGGGGATGGCTACACCTTC. Translating it yields CASSYLDGQGDGYTF.